The T cell receptor beta chain under discussion was sequenced for a study of regulatory T cells in long-lasting Graves disease. About the study: Newly diagnosed Graves' patients had under 3 months of antithyroid drugs.

Notes on the study in general: Persistent Graves' patients showed reduced TCR diversity versus newly diagnosed patients.

HTBI primers from iRepertoire and Arm-PCR of CDR3 regions yielded the TCR beta libraries. TCRdb re-analysed the multiplex PCR reads in MiXCR, keeping a single row per CDR3 protein. The sample gives roughly 610,000 distinct CDR3 sequences, about 16% of which show up once; around 12% is in the top ten. Specified time point: newly diagnosed GD, antithyroid drugs for less than 3 months. From PBMCs, RNA was extracted and then used to make the TCR library. This clonotype was picked up a small number of times. Its antigen is not known. There are 16 residues in the CDR3. V dropped 4 bases and J dropped 2 bases, with 18 bases sitting between them. Germline CDR1 and CDR2: SGDLS and YYNGEE. These data are also associated with another study on T cells in Graves' hyperthyroidism and ophthalmopathy. This second study notes: Hyperthyroidism was newly diagnosed in patients aged 18 to 65 (duration under 2 months).

The rearrangement joins TRBV9 to TRBJ2-5; the D gene is possibly TRBD2 (5 bases). The TCR comes from a man between 18 and 29 years old with Graves disease. Sequenced here: peripheral blood mononuclear cells (PBMCs), sampled at new diagnosis, from a patient treated with antithyroid drugs. The CDR3 region has the DNA TGTGCCAGCAGCCTTACAGCGGCAGTCAGACAAGAGACCCAGTACTTC. It yields the protein CASSLTAAVRQETQYF.